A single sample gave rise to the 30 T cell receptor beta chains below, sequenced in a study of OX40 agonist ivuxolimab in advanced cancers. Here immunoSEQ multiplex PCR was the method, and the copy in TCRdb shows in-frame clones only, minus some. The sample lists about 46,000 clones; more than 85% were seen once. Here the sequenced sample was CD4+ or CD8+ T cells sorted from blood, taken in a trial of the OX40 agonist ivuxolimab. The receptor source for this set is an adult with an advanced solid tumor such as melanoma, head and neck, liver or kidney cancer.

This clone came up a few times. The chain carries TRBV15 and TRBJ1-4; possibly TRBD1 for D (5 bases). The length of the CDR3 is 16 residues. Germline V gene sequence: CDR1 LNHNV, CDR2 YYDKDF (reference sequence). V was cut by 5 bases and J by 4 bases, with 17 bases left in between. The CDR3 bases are TGTGCCACCAGCCAGAGGTTGACAGCAGTTAATGAAAAACTGTTTTTT. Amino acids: CATSQRLTAVNEKLFF.

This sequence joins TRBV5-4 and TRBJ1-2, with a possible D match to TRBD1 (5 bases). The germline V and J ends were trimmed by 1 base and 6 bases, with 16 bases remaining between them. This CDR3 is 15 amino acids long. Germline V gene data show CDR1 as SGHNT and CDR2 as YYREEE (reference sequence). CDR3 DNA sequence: TGTGCCAGCAGCTTGTACCGGGGGAGGAGGGATGGCTACACCTTC. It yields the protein CASSLYRGRRDGYTF. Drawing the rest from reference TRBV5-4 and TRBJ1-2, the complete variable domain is ETGVTQSPTHLIKTRGQQVTLRCSSQSGHNTVSWYQQALGQGPQFIFQYYREEENGRGNFPPRFSGLQFPNYSSELNVNALELDDSALYLCASSLYRGRRDGYTFGSGTRLTVV.

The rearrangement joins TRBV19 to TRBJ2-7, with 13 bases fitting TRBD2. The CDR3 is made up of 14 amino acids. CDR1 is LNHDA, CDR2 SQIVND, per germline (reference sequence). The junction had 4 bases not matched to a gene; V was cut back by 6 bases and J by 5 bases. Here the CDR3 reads CASSPGTSGNEQYF. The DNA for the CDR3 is TGTGCCAGTAGCCCCGGGACTAGCGGGAACGAGCAGTACTTC.

The CDR3 DNA is TGCGCCAGCAGCTACGGACAGGGTAGCAATCAGCCCCAGCATTTT. Encoded protein: CASSYGQGSNQPQHF. This chain joins TRBV4-1 and TRBJ1-5; 8 bases line up with TRBD1. Germline assignment: CDR1 MGHRA and CDR2 YSYEKL. This CDR3 spans 15 amino acids. V gave up 5 bases and J gave up 0 bases; unmatched junction bases: 3.

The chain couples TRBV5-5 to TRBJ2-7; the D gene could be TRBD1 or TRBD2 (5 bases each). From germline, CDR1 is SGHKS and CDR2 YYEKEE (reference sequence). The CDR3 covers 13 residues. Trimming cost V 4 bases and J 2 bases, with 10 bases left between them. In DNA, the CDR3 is TGTGCCAGCAGCGGCCAGGGACCCTACGAGCAGTACTTC. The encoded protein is CASSGQGPYEQYF.

The DNA for the CDR3 is TGTGCCAGCTTCCCAACAGTTGACTACGAGCAGTACTTC. This gives the protein CASFPTVDYEQYF. The chain uses TRBV2 and TRBJ2-7, with D hard to call. The CDR3 is 13 residues long. Between the trimmed V and J ends, which lost 8 bases and 3 bases, there was a span of 14 bases. Germline CDR1 SNHLY, CDR2 FYNNEI.

CDR3 in DNA: TGTGCCAGTGCCGACAGGGTTCAACACGAGCAGTACTTC. This codes for CASADRVQHEQYF. The chain recombines TRBV19 with TRBJ2-7; 7 nucleotides line up with TRBD1. The CDR3 extends over 13 amino acids. V shed 8 bases, J shed 5 bases, and the junction held 9 bases outside the gene matches. CDR1 is LNHDA and CDR2 is SQIVND in the germline V gene (reference sequence).

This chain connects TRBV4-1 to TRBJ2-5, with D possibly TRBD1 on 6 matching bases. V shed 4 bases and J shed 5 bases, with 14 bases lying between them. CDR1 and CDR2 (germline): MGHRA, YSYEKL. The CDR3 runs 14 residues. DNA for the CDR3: TGCGCCAGCAGCCTCACCCAGGGGCAGGAGACCCAGTACTTC. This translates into CASSLTQGQETQYF.

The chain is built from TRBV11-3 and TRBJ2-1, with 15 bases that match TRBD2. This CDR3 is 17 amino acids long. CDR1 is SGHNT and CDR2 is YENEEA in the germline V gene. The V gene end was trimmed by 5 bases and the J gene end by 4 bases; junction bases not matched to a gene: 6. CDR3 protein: CASSPGLAGGRYNEQFF. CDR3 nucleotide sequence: TGTGCCAGCAGCCCGGGACTAGCGGGAGGTCGTTACAATGAGCAGTTCTTC.

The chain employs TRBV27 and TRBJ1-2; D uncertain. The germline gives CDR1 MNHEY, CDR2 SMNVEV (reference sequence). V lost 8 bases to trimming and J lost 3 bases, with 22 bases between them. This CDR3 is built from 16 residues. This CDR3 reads CASALTLAEVYYGYTF. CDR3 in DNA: TGTGCCAGCGCCTTAACGCTGGCGGAAGTGTACTATGGCTACACCTTC.

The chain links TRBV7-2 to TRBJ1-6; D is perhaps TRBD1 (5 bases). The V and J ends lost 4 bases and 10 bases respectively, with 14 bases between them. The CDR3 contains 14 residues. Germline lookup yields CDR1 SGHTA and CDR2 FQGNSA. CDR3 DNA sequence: TGTGCCAGCAGCTCCGGGACCCTCGGGTCACCCCTCCACTTT. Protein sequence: CASSSGTLGSPLHF.

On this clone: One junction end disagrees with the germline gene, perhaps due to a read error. The CDR3 loop reads CASSEVPGQQLHF. CDR3 nucleotides: TGTGCCAGCAGCGAAGTTCCGGGACAGCAGTTGCACTTC. This sequence joins TRBV6-1 and TRBJ2-4; 7 bases agree with TRBD1. Germline loops: CDR1 MNHNS, CDR2 SASEGT. The CDR3 is 13 amino acids.

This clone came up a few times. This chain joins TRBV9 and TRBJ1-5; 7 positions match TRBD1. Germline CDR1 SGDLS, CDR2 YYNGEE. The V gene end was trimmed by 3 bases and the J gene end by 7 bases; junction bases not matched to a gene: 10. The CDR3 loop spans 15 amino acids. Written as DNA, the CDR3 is TGTGCCAGCAGCGCTTGGGGACAGCCAGGGCAGCCCCAGCATTTT. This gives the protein CASSAWGQPGQPQHF.

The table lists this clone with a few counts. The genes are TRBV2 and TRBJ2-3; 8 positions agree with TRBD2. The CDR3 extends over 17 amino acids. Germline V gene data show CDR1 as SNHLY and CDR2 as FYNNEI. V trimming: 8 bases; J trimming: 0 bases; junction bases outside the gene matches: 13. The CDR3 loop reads CASLGPGGAYSTDTQYF. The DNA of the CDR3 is TGTGCCAGCCTGGGACCCGGGGGGGCCTATAGCACAGATACGCAGTATTTT.

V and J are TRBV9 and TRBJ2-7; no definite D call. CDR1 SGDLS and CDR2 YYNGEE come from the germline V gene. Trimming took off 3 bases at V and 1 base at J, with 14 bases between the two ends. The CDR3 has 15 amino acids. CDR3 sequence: CASSEDLGGSYEQYF. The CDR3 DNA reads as TGTGCCAGCAGCGAAGATCTGGGCGGATCCTACGAGCAGTACTTC.

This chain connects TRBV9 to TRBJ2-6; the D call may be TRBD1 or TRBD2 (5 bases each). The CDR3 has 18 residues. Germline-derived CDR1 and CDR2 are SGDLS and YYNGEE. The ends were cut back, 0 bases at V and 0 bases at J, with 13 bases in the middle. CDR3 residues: CASSVVGVPLSGANVLTF. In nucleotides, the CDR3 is TGTGCCAGCAGCGTAGTGGGGGTTCCCCTCTCTGGGGCCAACGTCCTGACTTTC.

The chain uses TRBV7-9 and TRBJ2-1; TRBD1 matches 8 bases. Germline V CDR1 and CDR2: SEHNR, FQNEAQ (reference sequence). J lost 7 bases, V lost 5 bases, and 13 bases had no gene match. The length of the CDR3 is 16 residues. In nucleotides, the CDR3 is TGTGCCAGCAGCACTCGGACAGGGAAAGTTGAAAATGAGCAGTTCTTC. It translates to CASSTRTGKVENEQFF.

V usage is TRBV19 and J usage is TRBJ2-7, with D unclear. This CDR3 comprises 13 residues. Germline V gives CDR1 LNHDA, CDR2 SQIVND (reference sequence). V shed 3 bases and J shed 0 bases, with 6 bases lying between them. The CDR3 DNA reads TGTGCCAGTAGTATTCCAGACTCCTACGAGCAGTACTTC. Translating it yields CASSIPDSYEQYF.

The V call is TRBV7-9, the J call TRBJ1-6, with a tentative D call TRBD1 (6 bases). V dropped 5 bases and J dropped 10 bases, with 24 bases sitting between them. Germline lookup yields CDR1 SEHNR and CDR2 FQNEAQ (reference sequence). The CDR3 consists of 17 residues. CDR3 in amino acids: CASSQIRAGSGQSPLHF. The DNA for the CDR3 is TGTGCCAGCAGCCAAATACGGGCAGGGTCGGGACAATCACCCCTCCACTTT.

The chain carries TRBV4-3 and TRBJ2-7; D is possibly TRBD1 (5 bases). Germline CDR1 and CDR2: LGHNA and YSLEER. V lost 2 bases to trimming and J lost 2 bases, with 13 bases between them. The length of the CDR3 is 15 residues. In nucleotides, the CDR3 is TGCGCCAGCAGCCAATCCGCAGGGCCCACCTACGAGCAGTACTTC. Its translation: CASSQSAGPTYEQYF.

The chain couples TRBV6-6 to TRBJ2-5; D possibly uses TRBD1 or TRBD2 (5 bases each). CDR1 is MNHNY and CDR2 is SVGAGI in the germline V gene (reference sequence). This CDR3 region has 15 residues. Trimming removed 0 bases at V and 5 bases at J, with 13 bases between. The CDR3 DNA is TGTGCCAGCAGTTACTCGGGGGATCCAAGGGAGACCCAGTACTTC. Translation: CASSYSGDPRETQYF.

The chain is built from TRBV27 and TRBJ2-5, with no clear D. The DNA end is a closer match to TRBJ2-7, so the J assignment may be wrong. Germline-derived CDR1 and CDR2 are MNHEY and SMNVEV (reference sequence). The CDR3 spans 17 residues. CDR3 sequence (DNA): TGTGCCAGCAGTTTATCGATTCTTTCAGGCTACTCCTACGAGCAGTACTTC. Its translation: CASSLSILSGYSYEQYF.

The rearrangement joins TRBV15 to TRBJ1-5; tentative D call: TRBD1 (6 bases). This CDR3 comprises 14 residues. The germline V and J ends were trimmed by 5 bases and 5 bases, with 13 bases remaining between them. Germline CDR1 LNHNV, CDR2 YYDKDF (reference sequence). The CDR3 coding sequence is TGTGCCACCAGCGGCAGGGGTTCTCATCAGCCCCAGCATTTT. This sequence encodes CATSGRGSHQPQHF. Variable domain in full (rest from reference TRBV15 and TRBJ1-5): DAMVIQNPRYQVTQFGKPVTLSCSQTLNHNVMYWYQQKSSQAPKLLFHYYDKDFNNEADTPDNFQSRRPNTSFCFLDIRSPGLGDTAMYLCATSGRGSHQPQHFGDGTRLSIL.

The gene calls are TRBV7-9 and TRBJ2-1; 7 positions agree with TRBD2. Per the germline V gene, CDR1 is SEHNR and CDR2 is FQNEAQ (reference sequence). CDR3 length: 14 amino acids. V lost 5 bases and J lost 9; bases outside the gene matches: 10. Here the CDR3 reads CASSPGLVGLEQFF. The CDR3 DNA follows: TGTGCCAGCAGCCCCGGACTAGTAGGTCTTGAGCAGTTCTTC.

Here the CDR3 reads CAWTSAYEQYF. The CDR3 DNA reads as TGTGCCTGGACTAGCGCCTACGAGCAGTACTTC. V usage is TRBV30 and J usage is TRBJ2-7; weak D call: TRBD2 (6 bases). Trimming removed 4 bases at V and 2 bases at J, with 6 bases between. Looked up from germline, CDR1 is GTSNPN and CDR2 is SVGIG (reference sequence). The CDR3 has 11 amino acids.

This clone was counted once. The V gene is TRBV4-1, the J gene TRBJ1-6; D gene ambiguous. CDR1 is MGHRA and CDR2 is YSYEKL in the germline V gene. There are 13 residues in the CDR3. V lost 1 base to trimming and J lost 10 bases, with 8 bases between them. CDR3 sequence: CASSQGSGSPLHF. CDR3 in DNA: TGCGCCAGCAGCCAAGGGAGTGGATCACCCCTCCACTTT.

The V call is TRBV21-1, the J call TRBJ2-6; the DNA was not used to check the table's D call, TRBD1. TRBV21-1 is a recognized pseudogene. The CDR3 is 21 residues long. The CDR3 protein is CASSKAQPTGESVSGANVLTF. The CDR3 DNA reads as TGTGCCAGCAGCAAAGCGCAGCCGACAGGGGAAAGTGTATCTGGGGCCAACGTCCTGACTTTC.

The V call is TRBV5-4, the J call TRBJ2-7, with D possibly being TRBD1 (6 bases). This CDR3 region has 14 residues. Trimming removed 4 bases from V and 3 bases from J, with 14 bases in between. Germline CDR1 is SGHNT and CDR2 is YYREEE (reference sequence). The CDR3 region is CASSPTGFFYEQYF. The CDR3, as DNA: TGTGCCAGCAGCCCGACAGGATTCTTCTACGAGCAGTACTTC.

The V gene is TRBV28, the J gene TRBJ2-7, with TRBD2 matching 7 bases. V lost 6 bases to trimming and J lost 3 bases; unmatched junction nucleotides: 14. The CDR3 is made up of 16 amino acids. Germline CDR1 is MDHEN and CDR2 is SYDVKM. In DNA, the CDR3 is TGTGCCAGCAGACCTACCTCCGGGACTATACGCTACGAGCAGTACTTC. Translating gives CASRPTSGTIRYEQYF.

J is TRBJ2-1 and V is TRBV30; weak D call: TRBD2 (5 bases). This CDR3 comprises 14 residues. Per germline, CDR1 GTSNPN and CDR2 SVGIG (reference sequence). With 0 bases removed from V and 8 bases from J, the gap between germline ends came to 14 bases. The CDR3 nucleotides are TGTGCCTGGAGTGTAACCCTACTAGGAGATGAGCAGTTCTTC. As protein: CAWSVTLLGDEQFF.